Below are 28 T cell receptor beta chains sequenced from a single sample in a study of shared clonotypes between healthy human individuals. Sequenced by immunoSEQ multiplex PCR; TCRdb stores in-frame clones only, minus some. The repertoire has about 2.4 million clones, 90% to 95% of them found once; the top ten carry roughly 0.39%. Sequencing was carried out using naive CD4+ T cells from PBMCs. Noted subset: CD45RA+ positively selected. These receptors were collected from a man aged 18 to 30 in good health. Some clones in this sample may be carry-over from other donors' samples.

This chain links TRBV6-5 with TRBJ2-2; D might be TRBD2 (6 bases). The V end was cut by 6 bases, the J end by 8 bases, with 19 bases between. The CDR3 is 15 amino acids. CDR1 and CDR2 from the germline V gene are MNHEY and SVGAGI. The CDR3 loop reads CASSLLVGAGGELFF. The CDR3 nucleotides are TGTGCCAGCAGCCTCCTCGTTGGGGCGGGAGGGGAGCTGTTTTTT.

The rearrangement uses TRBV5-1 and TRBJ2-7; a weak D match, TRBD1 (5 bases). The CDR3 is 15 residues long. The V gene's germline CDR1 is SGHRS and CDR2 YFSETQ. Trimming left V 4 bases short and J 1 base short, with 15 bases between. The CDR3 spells CASSVQASLSYEQYF. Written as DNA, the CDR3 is TGCGCCAGCAGCGTACAGGCTTCGCTTTCCTACGAGCAGTACTTC.

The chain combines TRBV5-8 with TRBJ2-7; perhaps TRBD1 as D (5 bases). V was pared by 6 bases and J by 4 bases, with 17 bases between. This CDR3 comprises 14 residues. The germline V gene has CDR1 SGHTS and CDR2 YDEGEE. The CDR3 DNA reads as TGTGCCAGCACCCGGCAGGGCGGTCGTTACGAGCAGTACTTC. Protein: CASTRQGGRYEQYF.

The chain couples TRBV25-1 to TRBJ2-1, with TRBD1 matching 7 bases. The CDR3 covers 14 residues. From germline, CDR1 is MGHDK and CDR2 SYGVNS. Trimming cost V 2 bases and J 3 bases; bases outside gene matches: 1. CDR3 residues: CASSEQGVYNEQFF. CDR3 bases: TGTGCCAGCAGTGAACAGGGGGTCTACAATGAGCAGTTCTTC.

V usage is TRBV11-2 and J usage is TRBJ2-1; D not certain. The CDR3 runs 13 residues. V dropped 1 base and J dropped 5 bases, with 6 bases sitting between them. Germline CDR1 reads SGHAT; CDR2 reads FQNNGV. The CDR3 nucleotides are TGTGCCAGCAGCTTAGGAGTTAACAATGAGCAGTTCTTC. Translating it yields CASSLGVNNEQFF.

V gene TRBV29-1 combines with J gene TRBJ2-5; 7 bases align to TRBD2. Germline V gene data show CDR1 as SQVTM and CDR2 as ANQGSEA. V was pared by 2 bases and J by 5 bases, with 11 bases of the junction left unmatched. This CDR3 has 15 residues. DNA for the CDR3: TGCAGCGTTGAATCCCGCGGGAGATTTTGGGAGACCCAGTACTTC. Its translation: CSVESRGRFWETQYF.

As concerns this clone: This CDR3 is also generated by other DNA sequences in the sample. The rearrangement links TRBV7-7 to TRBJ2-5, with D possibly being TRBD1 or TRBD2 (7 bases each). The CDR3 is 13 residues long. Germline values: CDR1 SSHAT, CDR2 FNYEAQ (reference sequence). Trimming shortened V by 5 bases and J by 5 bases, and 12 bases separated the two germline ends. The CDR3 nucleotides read TGTGCCAGCAGCATTCAGGGGGGGGAGACCCAGTACTTC. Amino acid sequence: CASSIQGGETQYF.

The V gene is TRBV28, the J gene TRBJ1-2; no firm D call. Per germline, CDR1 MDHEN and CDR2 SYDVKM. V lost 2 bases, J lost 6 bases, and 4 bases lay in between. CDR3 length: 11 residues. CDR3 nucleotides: TGTGCCAGCAGTTTAACCGATGGCTACACCTTC. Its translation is CASSLTDGYTF.

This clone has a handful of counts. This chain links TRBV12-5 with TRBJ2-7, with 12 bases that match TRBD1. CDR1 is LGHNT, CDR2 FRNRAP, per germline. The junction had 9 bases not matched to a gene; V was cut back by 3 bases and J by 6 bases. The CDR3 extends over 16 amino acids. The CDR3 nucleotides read TGTGCTAGTGGTTTACCTCCGGGACAGGGGGCAGGCGAGCAGTACTTC. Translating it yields CASGLPPGQGAGEQYF.

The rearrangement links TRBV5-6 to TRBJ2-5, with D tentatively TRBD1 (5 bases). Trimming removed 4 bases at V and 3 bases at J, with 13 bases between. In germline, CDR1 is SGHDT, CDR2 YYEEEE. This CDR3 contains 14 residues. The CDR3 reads CASSRRQIKETQYF. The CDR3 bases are TGTGCCAGCAGCCGCCGACAGATTAAAGAGACCCAGTACTTC.

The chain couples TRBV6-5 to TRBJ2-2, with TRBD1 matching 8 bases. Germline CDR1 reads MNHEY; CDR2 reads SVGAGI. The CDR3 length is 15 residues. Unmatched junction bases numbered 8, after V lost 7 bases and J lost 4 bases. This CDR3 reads CASKKTGAGTGELFF. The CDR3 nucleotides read TGTGCCAGCAAAAAGACAGGGGCCGGCACCGGGGAGCTGTTTTTT.

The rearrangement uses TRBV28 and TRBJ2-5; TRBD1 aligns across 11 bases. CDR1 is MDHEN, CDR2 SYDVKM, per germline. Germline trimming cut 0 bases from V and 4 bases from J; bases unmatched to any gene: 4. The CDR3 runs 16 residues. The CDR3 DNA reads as TGTGCCAGCAGTTTATGGGACAGGGGGCGAGGAGAGACCCAGTACTTC. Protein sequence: CASSLWDRGRGETQYF.

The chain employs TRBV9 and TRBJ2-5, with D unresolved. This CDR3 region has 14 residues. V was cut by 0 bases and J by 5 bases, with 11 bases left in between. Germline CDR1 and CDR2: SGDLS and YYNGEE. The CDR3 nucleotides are TGTGCCAGCAGCGTAGACGAAGTGTTGGAGACCCAGTACTTC. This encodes CASSVDEVLETQYF.

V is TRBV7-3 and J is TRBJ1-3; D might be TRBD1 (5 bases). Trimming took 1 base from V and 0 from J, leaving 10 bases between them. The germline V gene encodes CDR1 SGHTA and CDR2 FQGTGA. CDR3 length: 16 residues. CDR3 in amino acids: CASSLMSGSSGNTIYF. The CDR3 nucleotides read TGTGCCAGCAGCTTAATGTCAGGGAGCTCTGGAAACACCATATATTTT.

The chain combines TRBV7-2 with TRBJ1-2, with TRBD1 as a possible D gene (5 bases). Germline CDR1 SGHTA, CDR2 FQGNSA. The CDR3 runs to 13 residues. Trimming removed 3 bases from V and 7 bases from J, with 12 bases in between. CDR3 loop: CASSFRRGSGYTF. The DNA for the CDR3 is TGTGCCAGCAGCTTTAGAAGGGGTAGTGGCTACACCTTC.

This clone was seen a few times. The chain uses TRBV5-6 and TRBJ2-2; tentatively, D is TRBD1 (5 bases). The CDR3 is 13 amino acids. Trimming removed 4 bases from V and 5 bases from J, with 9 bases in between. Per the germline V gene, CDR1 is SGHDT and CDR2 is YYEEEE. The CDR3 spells CASSPDRTGELFF. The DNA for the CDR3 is TGTGCCAGCAGCCCCGACAGAACCGGGGAGCTGTTTTTT.

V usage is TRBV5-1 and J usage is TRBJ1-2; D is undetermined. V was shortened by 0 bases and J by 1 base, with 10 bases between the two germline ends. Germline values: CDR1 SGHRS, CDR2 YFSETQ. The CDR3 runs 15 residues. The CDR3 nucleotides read TGCGCCAGCAGCTTGGCCTCCAGGATTAACTATGGCTACACCTTC. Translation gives CASSLASRINYGYTF.

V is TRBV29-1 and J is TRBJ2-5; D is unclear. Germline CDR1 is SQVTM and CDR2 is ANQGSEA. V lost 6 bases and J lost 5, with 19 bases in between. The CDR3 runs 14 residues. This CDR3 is CSVQEYKRWETQYF. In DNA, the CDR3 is TGCAGCGTCCAGGAATACAAACGCTGGGAGACCCAGTACTTC.

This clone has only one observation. The CDR3 reads CASSSDRASFGRELFF. The DNA for the CDR3 is TGTGCCAGCAGCTCGGACAGGGCCTCGTTTGGCCGGGAGCTGTTTTTT. The chain uses TRBV7-9 and TRBJ2-2; 8 nucleotides line up with TRBD1. The CDR3 sequence is 16 residues long. Germline lookup yields CDR1 SEHNR and CDR2 FQNEAQ (reference sequence). Trimming at V came to 4 bases and at J to 9 bases, leaving 13 bases not matched to a gene.

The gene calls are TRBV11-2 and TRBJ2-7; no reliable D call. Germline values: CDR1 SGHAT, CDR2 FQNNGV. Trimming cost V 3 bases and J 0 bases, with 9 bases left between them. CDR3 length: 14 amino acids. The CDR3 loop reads CASSFDISSYEQYF. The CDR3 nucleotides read TGTGCCAGCAGCTTCGACATAAGCTCCTACGAGCAGTACTTC. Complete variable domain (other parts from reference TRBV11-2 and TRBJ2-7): EAGVAQSPRYKIIEKRQSVAFWCNPISGHATLYWYQQILGQGPKLLIQFQNNGVVDDSQLPKDRFSAERLKGVDSTLKIQPAKLEDSAVYLCASSFDISSYEQYFGPGTRLTVT.

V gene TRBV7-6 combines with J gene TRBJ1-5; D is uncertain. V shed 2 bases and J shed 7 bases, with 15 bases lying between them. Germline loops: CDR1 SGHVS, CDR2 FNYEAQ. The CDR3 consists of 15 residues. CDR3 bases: TGTGCCAGCAGCTTAAATTCGGGTGGTCGGCAGCCCCAGCATTTT. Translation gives CASSLNSGGRQPQHF.

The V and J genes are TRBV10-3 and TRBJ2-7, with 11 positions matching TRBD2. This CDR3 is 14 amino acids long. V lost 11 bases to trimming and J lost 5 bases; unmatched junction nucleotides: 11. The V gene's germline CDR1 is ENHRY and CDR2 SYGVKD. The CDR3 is CAVTLAGGVDEQYF. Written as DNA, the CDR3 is TGTGCCGTGACCTTAGCGGGAGGGGTGGACGAGCAGTACTTC.

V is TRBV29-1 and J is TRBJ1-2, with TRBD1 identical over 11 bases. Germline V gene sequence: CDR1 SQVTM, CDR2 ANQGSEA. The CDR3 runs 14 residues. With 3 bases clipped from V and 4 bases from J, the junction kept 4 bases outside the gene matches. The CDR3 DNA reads TGCAGCGTTGAGGGCGGACAGGGGGCCTATGGCTACACCTTC. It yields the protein CSVEGGQGAYGYTF.

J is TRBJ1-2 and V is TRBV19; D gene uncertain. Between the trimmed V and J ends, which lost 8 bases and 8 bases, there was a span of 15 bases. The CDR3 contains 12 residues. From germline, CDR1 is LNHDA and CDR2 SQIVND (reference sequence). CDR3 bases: TGTGCCAGTTCCCAGCGCCGCCGGGGCTACACCTTC. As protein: CASSQRRRGYTF.

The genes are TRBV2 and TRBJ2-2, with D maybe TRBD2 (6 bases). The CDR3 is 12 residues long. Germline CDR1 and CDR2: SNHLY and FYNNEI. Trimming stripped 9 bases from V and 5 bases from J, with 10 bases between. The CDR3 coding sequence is TGTGCCAGTCGTCGGGAGACCGGGGAGCTGTTTTTT. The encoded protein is CASRRETGELFF.

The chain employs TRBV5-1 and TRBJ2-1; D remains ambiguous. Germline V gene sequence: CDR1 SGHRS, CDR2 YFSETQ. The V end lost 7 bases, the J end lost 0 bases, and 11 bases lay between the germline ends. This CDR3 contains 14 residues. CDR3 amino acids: CASCPASSYNEQFF. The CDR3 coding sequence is TGCGCCAGCTGCCCGGCCAGCTCCTACAATGAGCAGTTCTTC.

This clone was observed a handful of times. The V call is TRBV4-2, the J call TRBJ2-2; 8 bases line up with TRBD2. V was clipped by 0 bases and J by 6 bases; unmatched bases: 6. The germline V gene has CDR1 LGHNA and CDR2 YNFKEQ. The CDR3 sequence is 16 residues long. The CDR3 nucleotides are TGTGCCAGCAGCCAAGAGGGCGGGAGGTCTGCCGGGGAGCTGTTTTTT. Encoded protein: CASSQEGGRSAGELFF.

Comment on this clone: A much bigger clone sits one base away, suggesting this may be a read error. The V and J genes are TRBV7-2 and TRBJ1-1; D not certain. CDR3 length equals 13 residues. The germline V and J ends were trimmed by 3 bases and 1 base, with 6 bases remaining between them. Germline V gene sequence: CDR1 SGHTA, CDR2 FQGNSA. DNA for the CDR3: TGTGCCAGCAGCTTCCAGGAGAACACTGAAGCTTTCTTT. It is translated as CASSFQENTEAFF.